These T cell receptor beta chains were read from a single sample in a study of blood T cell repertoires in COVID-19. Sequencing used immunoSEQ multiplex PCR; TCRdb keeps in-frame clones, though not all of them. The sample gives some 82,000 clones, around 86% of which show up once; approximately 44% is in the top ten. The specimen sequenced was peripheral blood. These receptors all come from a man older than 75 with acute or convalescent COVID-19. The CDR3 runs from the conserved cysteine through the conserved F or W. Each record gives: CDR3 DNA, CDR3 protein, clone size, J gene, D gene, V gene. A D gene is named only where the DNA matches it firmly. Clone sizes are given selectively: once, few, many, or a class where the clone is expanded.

TGTGCCAGCAGACCGGGACAGGGTTTTCAGCCCCAGCATTTT,CASRPGQGFQPQHF,.,TRBJ1-5,TRBD1,TRBV2
TGTGCCAGCAGCCCGTTACTAGCGGGGGGGGGAGATACGCAGTATTTT,CASSPLLAGGGDTQYF,.,TRBJ2-3,TRBD2,TRBV7-2
TGCGCCAGCAGCCGCGGGACTAGCCCCTACAATGAGCAGTTCTTC,CASSRGTSPYNEQFF,.,TRBJ2-1,TRBD2,TRBV4-3
TGCGCCAGCGCCTCGGAGTGGGGCGGGATTTCACCCCTCCACTTT,CASASEWGGISPLHF,.,TRBJ1-6,.,TRBV5-1
TGTGCCAGCAGCTTAGGGGAGGCTAAGAACAATGAGCAGTTCTTC,CASSLGEAKNNEQFF,.,TRBJ2-1,.,TRBV7-9
TGTGCCAGCAGCTTAGGCCACGGGACTAGCGGGGGTTACAATGAGCAGTTCTTC,CASSLGHGTSGGYNEQFF,.,TRBJ2-1,TRBD2,TRBV13
TGTGCCAGCAGCTTAGTCGGTTCAGATACGCAGTATTTT,CASSLVGSDTQYF,.,TRBJ2-3,.,TRBV11-2
TGTGCCAGCAGTCTAGTATCCTACGAGCAGTACTTC,CASSLVSYEQYF,once,TRBJ2-7,.,TRBV12-3/TRBV12-4
TGTGCCAGCAAACAGGGGGCGCGTACTGAAGCTTTCTTT,CASKQGARTEAFF,once,TRBJ1-1,TRBD1,TRBV18
TGTGCCAGCAGATCCTGGACTAGCGGGAAATACGAGCAGTACTTC,CASRSWTSGKYEQYF,.,TRBJ2-7,TRBD2,TRBV27
TGCAGCGTTGGGGTGGGGCCTGAAGCTTTCTTT,CSVGVGPEAFF,.,TRBJ1-1,.,TRBV29-1
TGTGCCAGCAGTCGTTTACAGGGGGCGGGCTATGGCTACACCTTC,CASSRLQGAGYGYTF,.,TRBJ1-2,TRBD1,TRBV2
TGTGCCAGCAGCGAGAGACAGGCTTACAATGAGCAGTTCTTC,CASSERQAYNEQFF,.,TRBJ2-1,.,TRBV9
TGCGCCAGCAGCTTAGGACAGCCTAACAATGAGCAGTTCTTC,CASSLGQPNNEQFF,.,TRBJ2-1,.,TRBV5-1
TGTGCCAGCAGTTTTTCACGCACTAGCGGGAGGAGTGTGGATGAGCAGTTCTTC,CASSFSRTSGRSVDEQFF,.,TRBJ2-1,TRBD2,TRBV27
TGCGCCAGCAGTCAAGACCCACGGGCGGGAAAGGCCTACAATGAGCAGTTCTTC,CASSQDPRAGKAYNEQFF,.,TRBJ2-1,.,TRBV23-1
TGTGCCAGCTCACCAACAGGGGCTCGCGGCTACACCTTC,CASSPTGARGYTF,.,TRBJ1-2,TRBD1,TRBV18